A single sample gave rise to the 5 T cell receptor beta chains below, sequenced in a study of response to subunit inactivated influenza vaccine. TCRdb reprocessed the RT-PCR reads with MiXCR, giving one entry per CDR3 protein. The data hold 700,000 to 900,000 distinct CDR3 sequences, with around 21% observed a single time. The sample here was PBMCs from blood, taken 5 to 6 days after vaccination. The receptors shown here come from a man in his forties or fifties who received an inactivated influenza vaccine.

In this sample, this clonotype turned up a few times. The chain joins TRBV11-1 to TRBJ2-3; the D is unclear. Germline V gene data show CDR1 as SGHAT and CDR2 as FQDESV (reference sequence). The CDR3 spans 14 residues. The germline V and J ends were trimmed by 6 bases and 1 base, with 11 bases remaining between them. This CDR3 reads CASRQVSGTDTQYF. Here the CDR3 DNA reads TGTGCCAGCAGGCAAGTGAGCGGCACAGATACGCAGTATTTT.

This clonotype has a count of ten or more. V and J are TRBV12-3 or TRBV12-4 and TRBJ2-1; D gene uncertain. This CDR3 comprises 17 residues. Deletions cut 6 bases from V and 2 bases from J, with 20 bases between. The CDR3 here is CASSDSFAAKTYNEQFF. CDR3 nucleotides: TGTGCCAGCAGCGATTCGTTCGCGGCCAAAACCTACAATGAGCAGTTCTTC.

This clonotype was detected a few times. The V gene is TRBV12-3 or TRBV12-4, the J gene TRBJ2-3, with a tentative D call TRBD2 (6 bases). The CDR3 covers 15 residues. Trimming took off 1 base at V and 9 bases at J, with 17 bases between the two ends. The CDR3 region is CASSLESSARRTQYF. The CDR3 DNA sequence: TGTGCCAGCAGTTTAGAATCTAGCGCCCGTCGCACGCAGTATTTT.

In this sample, this clonotype turned up many times. The chain couples TRBV24-1 to TRBJ2-3; 8 bases line up with TRBD1. V trimming: 3 bases; J trimming: 6 bases; junction bases outside the gene matches: 13. The CDR3 is made up of 17 amino acids. Germline-derived CDR1 and CDR2 are KGHDR and SFDVKD. The CDR3 nucleotides read TGTGCCACCAGTGATACTACAGGGGGTCCTGTGCGGGATACGCAGTATTTT. It codes for CATSDTTGGPVRDTQYF.

This chain connects TRBV2 to TRBJ2-7; no reliable D call. V was pared by 5 bases and J by 9 bases, with 14 bases between. Germline lookup yields CDR1 SNHLY and CDR2 FYNNEI. The CDR3 extends over 12 amino acids. The CDR3 reads CASSLVDALQYF. The DNA for the CDR3 is TGTGCCAGCAGTCTCGTCGACGCATTGCAGTACTTC. Filled out from reference TRBV2 and TRBJ2-7, the complete variable domain reads EPEVTQTPSHQVTQMGQEVILRCVPISNHLYFYWYRQILGQKVEFLVSFYNNEISEKSEIFDDQFSVERPDGSNFTLKIRSTKLEDSAMYFCASSLVDALQYFGPGTRLTVT.